This TCR beta chain was sequenced in a study of OX40 agonist ivuxolimab in advanced cancers. This clone has a handful of counts. The protocol was immunoSEQ multiplex PCR, while the TCRdb copy is restricted to in-frame clones and leaves out a portion. The profile covers about 84,000 clones, with roughly 87% appearing a single time and 0.19% taken by the ten largest. V was trimmed by 2 bases and J by 1 base, leaving 5 bases between them. The germline gives CDR1 LNHDA, CDR2 SQIVND (reference sequence). This CDR3 has 13 residues. The rearrangement links TRBV19 to TRBJ1-1, with a weak D call TRBD1 (5 bases). This clonotype was obtained from an adult with an advanced solid tumor such as melanoma, head and neck, liver or kidney cancer. The sample here was CD4+ or CD8+ T cells sorted from blood, taken in a trial of the OX40 agonist ivuxolimab. Here the CDR3 DNA reads TGTGCCAGTAGTATAAGGGGGAACACTGAAGCTTTCTTT. It translates to CASSIRGNTEAFF.